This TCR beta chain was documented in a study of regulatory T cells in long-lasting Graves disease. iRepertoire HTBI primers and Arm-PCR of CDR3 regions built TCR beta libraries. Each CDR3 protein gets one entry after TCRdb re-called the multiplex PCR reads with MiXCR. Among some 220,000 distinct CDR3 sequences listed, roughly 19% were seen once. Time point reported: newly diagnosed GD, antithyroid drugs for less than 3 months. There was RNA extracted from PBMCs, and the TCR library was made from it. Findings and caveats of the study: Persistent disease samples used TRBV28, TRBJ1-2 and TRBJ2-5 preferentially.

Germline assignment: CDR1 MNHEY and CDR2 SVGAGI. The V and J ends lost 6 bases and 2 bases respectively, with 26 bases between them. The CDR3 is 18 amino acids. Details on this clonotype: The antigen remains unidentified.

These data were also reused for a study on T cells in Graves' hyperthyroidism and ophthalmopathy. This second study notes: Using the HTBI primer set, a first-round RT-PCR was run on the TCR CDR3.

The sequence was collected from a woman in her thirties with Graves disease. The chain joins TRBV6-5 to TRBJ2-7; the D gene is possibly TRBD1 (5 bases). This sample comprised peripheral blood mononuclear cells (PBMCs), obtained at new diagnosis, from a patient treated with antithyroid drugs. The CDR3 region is CASRQQDFSVYATYEQYF. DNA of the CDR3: TGTGCCAGCAGGCAACAGGATTTCTCTGTGTATGCGACCTACGAGCAGTACTTC.